These 18 T cell receptor beta chains were all obtained from the same sample, sequenced in a study of OX40 agonist ivuxolimab in advanced cancers. The library was generated by the immunoSEQ multiplex PCR assay. The immuneACCESS repertoire file appears here via TCRdb, limited to in-frame rearrangements. These files lack a portion of the clones; in checked studies, under half of the deficit traces to unresolved V genes, and the cause of the others is not known. Across this sample there are about 35,000 clones, with 82% seen only once. The ten top clones hold about 2.7% of the sample. The input for sequencing was CD4+ or CD8+ T cells sorted from blood, taken in a trial of the OX40 agonist ivuxolimab. These receptors were taken from an adult with an advanced solid tumor such as melanoma, head and neck, liver or kidney cancer.

CDR3: CASEPWQDSYEQYF. The CDR3 DNA sequence: TGTGCCAGCGAACCCTGGCAGGACTCCTACGAGCAGTACTTC. The rearrangement uses TRBV28 and TRBJ2-7; D gene uncertain. The V and J ends lost 8 bases and 0 bases respectively, with 14 bases between them. The length of the CDR3 is 14 residues. Germline lookup yields CDR1 MDHEN and CDR2 SYDVKM.

V usage is TRBV7-3 and J usage is TRBJ2-1, with TRBD2 matching 14 bases. CDR3 length: 16 amino acids. J was trimmed by 10 bases and V by 5 bases; bases with no gene match: 10. The germline V gene has CDR1 SGHTA and CDR2 FQGTGA. CDR3 amino acids: CASSPRTSGGIQEQFF. The CDR3 region has the DNA TGTGCCAGCAGCCCTCGGACTAGCGGGGGGATACAGGAGCAGTTCTTC.

The J gene is TRBJ2-1, the V gene TRBV4-2; 8 nucleotides match TRBD2. With V trimmed by 2 bases and J by 8 bases, 17 bases remained unmatched. The germline V gene has CDR1 LGHNA and CDR2 YNFKEQ. This CDR3 region has 18 residues. As DNA, the CDR3 is TGTGCCAGCAGCCAAATAATTTCACGAGCGGGAGCATCTTATGAGCAGTTCTTC. It specifies CASSQIISRAGASYEQFF.

The chain employs TRBV11-3 and TRBJ1-1; D unresolved. V gave up 4 bases and J gave up 1 base, with 10 bases separating them. There are 14 residues in the CDR3. From germline, CDR1 is SGHNT and CDR2 YENEEA. The CDR3 coding sequence is TGTGCCAGCAGCTCTGGCCCAAGGAACACTGAAGCTTTCTTT. It codes for CASSSGPRNTEAFF.

The CDR3 spells CASRPSAGGGNTIYF. The DNA for the CDR3 is TGTGCCAGCAGGCCGTCGGCCGGGGGGGGAAACACCATATATTTT. The V call is TRBV5-5, the J call TRBJ1-3, with D tentatively TRBD1 (5 bases). This CDR3 contains 15 residues. V was pared by 5 bases and J by 4 bases, with 16 bases between. The germline CDR1 and CDR2 sequences are SGHKS and YYEKEE (reference sequence).

The J gene is TRBJ1-1, the V gene TRBV5-6; 8 bases align to TRBD1. Germline CDR1 and CDR2: SGHDT and YYEEEE. V lost 4 bases and J lost 3; bases outside the gene matches: 8. The CDR3 runs 15 residues. CDR3 protein: CASSPDRGRHTEAFF. CDR3 bases: TGTGCCAGCAGCCCCGACAGGGGAAGGCACACTGAAGCTTTCTTT. The whole variable domain, filled in from reference TRBV5-6 and TRBJ1-1, reads DAGVTQSPTHLIKTRGQQVTLRCSPKSGHDTVSWYQQALGQGPQFIFQYYEEEERQRGNFPDRFSGHQFPNYSSELNVNALLLGDSALYLCASSPDRGRHTEAFFGQGTRLTVV.

V is TRBV10-3 and J is TRBJ2-2; the D is unclear. CDR3 length: 12 residues. CDR1 and CDR2 (germline): ENHRY, SYGVKD. V was clipped by 8 bases and J by 2 bases, with 6 bases between them. The CDR3 sequence: CAIATNTGELFF. CDR3 coding DNA: TGTGCCATCGCGACCAACACCGGGGAGCTGTTTTTT.

The chain recombines TRBV19 with TRBJ2-2, with TRBD1 matching 7 bases. The CDR3 has 13 amino acids. Germline V CDR1 and CDR2: LNHDA, SQIVND (reference sequence). V dropped 7 bases and J dropped 4; count of bases not matched to a gene: 3. CDR3 in amino acids: CASNRDSTGELFF. The CDR3 bases are TGTGCCAGTAATCGGGACAGCACCGGGGAGCTGTTTTTT.

V is TRBV28 and J is TRBJ2-1; no clear D. The V gene's germline CDR1 is MDHEN and CDR2 SYDVKM. V was cut by 2 bases and J by 10 bases, with 6 bases left in between. The CDR3 contains 11 residues. The CDR3 here is CASSLQSEQFF. Written as DNA, the CDR3 is TGTGCCAGCAGTTTACAATCCGAGCAGTTCTTC.

The CDR3 region has the DNA TGTGCCAGCAGTCCTAGGACGGGCGGGAGTACCGGGGAGCTGTTTTTT. It is translated as CASSPRTGGSTGELFF. J is TRBJ2-2 and V is TRBV7-6; 7 positions agree with TRBD2. Germline-derived CDR1 and CDR2 are SGHVS and FNYEAQ. The J segment lost 5 bases and the V segment lost 6 bases, leaving 12 bases of the junction unmatched. This CDR3 spans 16 amino acids. Filled out from reference TRBV7-6 and TRBJ2-2, the complete variable domain reads GAGVSQSPRYKVTKRGQDVALRCDPISGHVSLYWYRQALGQGPEFLTYFNYEAQQDKSGLPNDRFSAERPEGSISTLTIQRTEQRDSAMYRCASSPRTGGSTGELFFGEGSRLTVL.

V and J are TRBV19 and TRBJ1-3; possibly TRBD1 for D (6 bases). The ends were cut back, 7 bases at V and 2 bases at J, with 24 bases in the middle. This CDR3 region has 18 residues. The germline CDR1 and CDR2 sequences are LNHDA and SQIVND (reference sequence). The chain's CDR3 is CASNTRGASVSAGNTIYF. The CDR3 nucleotides read TGTGCCAGTAACACTAGGGGGGCTTCCGTCTCCGCTGGAAACACCATATATTTT.

The chain employs TRBV15 and TRBJ1-5, with D uncertain. Germline V gene data show CDR1 as LNHNV and CDR2 as YYDKDF (reference sequence). The CDR3 spans 13 residues. V was trimmed by 3 bases and J by 2 bases, leaving 5 bases between them. The CDR3: CATSSAGNQPQHF. The CDR3 coding sequence is TGTGCCACCAGCAGCGCAGGCAATCAGCCCCAGCATTTT.

The rearrangement links TRBV9 to TRBJ2-6, with 7 bases that match TRBD2. The V segment lost 8 bases and the J segment 0 bases; nucleotides outside the gene matches: 5. This CDR3 is built from 15 residues. In germline, CDR1 is SGDLS, CDR2 YYNGEE. The DNA of the CDR3 is TGTGCCAGTGATTCGGGAGGCTCTGGGGCCAACGTCCTGACTTTC. It specifies CASDSGGSGANVLTF.

This CDR3 reads CASSPQGGGETQYF. CDR3 sequence (DNA): TGTGCCAGCTCACCACAGGGTGGTGGGGAGACCCAGTACTTC. J is TRBJ2-5 and V is TRBV18; D is unclear. This CDR3 region has 14 residues. Trimming cost V 1 base and J 5 bases, with 11 bases left between them. Germline V gives CDR1 KGHSH, CDR2 LQKENI. The complete variable domain, with remaining parts taken from reference TRBV18 and TRBJ2-5, reads NAGVMQNPRHLVRRRGQEARLRCSPMKGHSHVYWYRQLPEEGLKFMVYLQKENIIDESGMPKERFSAEFPKEGPSILRIQQVVRGDSAAYFCASSPQGGGETQYFGPGTRLLVL.

V is TRBV28 and J is TRBJ2-1; 8 bases align to TRBD1. The CDR3 covers 14 residues. Germline V gene sequence: CDR1 MDHEN, CDR2 SYDVKM. J gave up 4 bases and V 5 bases, and 4 bases lay outside the gene matches. The CDR3 here is CASSPTGVYNEQFF. The CDR3 DNA reads as TGTGCCAGCAGTCCGACAGGGGTTTACAATGAGCAGTTCTTC.

The chain is built from TRBV5-1 and TRBJ1-1; no definite D call. The length of the CDR3 is 16 residues. The germline CDR1 and CDR2 sequences are SGHRS and YFSETQ. V was clipped by 5 bases and J by 0 bases, with 17 bases between them. The DNA for the CDR3 is TGCGCCAGCAGACCTAACACCGGGAGAGTGAACACTGAAGCTTTCTTT. Translating gives CASRPNTGRVNTEAFF.

The chain links TRBV4-3 to TRBJ1-1, with D possibly TRBD1 on 5 matching bases. The CDR3 covers 17 residues. The ends were cut back, 2 bases at V and 1 base at J, with 17 bases in the middle. Germline assignment: CDR1 LGHNA and CDR2 YSLEER. The CDR3 DNA reads TGCGCCAGCAGCCAACTTAGGGGTGGCGGACCGAACACTGAAGCTTTCTTT. Protein product: CASSQLRGGGPNTEAFF.

The chain employs TRBV7-2 and TRBJ2-2; 9 bases align to TRBD2. Per germline, CDR1 SGHTA and CDR2 FQGNSA. The CDR3 is 16 amino acids. V shed 2 bases, J shed 2 bases, and the junction held 3 bases outside the gene matches. The CDR3: CASSLLAGPNTGELFF. As DNA, the CDR3 is TGTGCCAGCAGCTTACTAGCGGGGCCCAACACCGGGGAGCTGTTTTTT.